Below are 17 T cell receptor beta chains sequenced from a single sample in a study of T-cell memory formation after mild COVID-19. TCRdb used MiXCR to reprocess the 5' RACE reads, holding one entry per CDR3 protein. The sample has around 470,000 distinct CDR3 sequences; about 19% are singletons. Sequencing input: PBMCs or a T cell subset sorted from them (not recorded which). These receptors all come from an adult woman who had mild COVID-19 (a few samples of this study predate the infection). Cell type and time point are not known.

This clonotype showed up just a few times. V usage is TRBV4-1 and J usage is TRBJ2-1; 8 nucleotides match TRBD2. The ends lost 5 bases at V and 6 bases at J; junction bases unmatched: 12. There are 16 residues in the CDR3. The germline CDR1 and CDR2 sequences are MGHRA and YSYEKL. The CDR3 DNA follows: TGCGCCAGCAGCACCCGAGGGCGCGGGGGGCTCAATGAGCAGTTCTTC. This codes for CASSTRGRGGLNEQFF.

In this sample, this clonotype turned up a few times. CDR3 region: CASSLLVPYNEQFF. CDR3 sequence (DNA): TGCGCCAGCAGCTTGCTGGTCCCCTACAATGAGCAGTTCTTC. The chain carries TRBV5-1 and TRBJ2-1; no clear D gene. V shed 1 base and J shed 2 bases, with 7 bases lying between them. CDR1 SGHRS and CDR2 YFSETQ come from the germline V gene. The CDR3 is 14 amino acids.

V gene TRBV3-1 combines with J gene TRBJ2-1, with D tentatively TRBD2 (6 bases). V gave up 4 bases and J gave up 8 bases, with 18 bases separating them. Looked up from germline, CDR1 is LGHDT and CDR2 is YNNKEL (reference sequence). The CDR3 is 15 residues long. In nucleotides, the CDR3 is TGTGCCAGCAGCCCGCCCCCGGGGGAGGCGGATGAGCAGTTCTTC. Its translation is CASSPPPGEADEQFF.

This clonotype was recorded many times. The gene calls are TRBV11-2 and TRBJ2-7; the match to TRBD2 covers 12 bases. The CDR3 length is 15 residues. With V trimmed by 6 bases and J by 3 bases, 6 bases remained unmatched. Germline V gene sequence: CDR1 SGHAT, CDR2 FQNNGV. The CDR3 is CASRSLAGGLYEQYF. The CDR3 coding sequence is TGTGCCAGCAGGTCCCTAGCGGGGGGGCTCTACGAGCAGTACTTC.

The rearrangement joins TRBV12-3 or TRBV12-4 to TRBJ2-7; D not resolved. V was pared by 2 bases and J by 5 bases, with 7 bases between. The CDR3 runs 12 residues. CDR3 sequence (DNA): TGTGCCAGCAGTTTACAAGTCCACGAGCAGTACTTC. As protein: CASSLQVHEQYF.

The V gene is TRBV27, the J gene TRBJ1-1; 10 positions match TRBD1. V gave up 5 bases and J gave up 1 base; unmatched junction bases: 4. The CDR3 has 15 amino acids. The V gene's germline CDR1 is MNHEY and CDR2 SMNVEV (reference sequence). The CDR3 DNA is TGTGCCAGCAGTCTACGGGACAGGGGGAACACTGAAGCTTTCTTT. Translation: CASSLRDRGNTEAFF.

This clonotype was found a few times. At one boundary the junction diverges from the germline segment, which might be a read error. The genes are TRBV18 and TRBJ2-7; 9 bases fit TRBD2. CDR1 and CDR2 (germline): KGHSH, LQKENI. CDR3 size: 15 residues. DNA for the CDR3: TGTGCCAGCTCATTGCTAGCGGGGCCCTCCCACGAGCAGTACTTC. It specifies CASSLLAGPSHEQYF.

In its sample, this clonotype was seen many times. The chain joins TRBV5-1 to TRBJ2-2; no clear D. The V end was cut by 4 bases, the J end by 4 bases, with 11 bases between. The CDR3 has 14 amino acids. Per the germline V gene, CDR1 is SGHRS and CDR2 is YFSETQ. The CDR3 DNA is TGCGCCAGCAGCCTGGCCGGGTCCACCGGGGAGCTGTTTTTT. Encoded protein: CASSLAGSTGELFF.

The rearrangement links TRBV7-9 to TRBJ2-7; D is perhaps TRBD1 (6 bases). The germline gives CDR1 SEHNR, CDR2 FQNEAQ (reference sequence). The CDR3 length is 13 residues. V lost 8 bases, J lost 5 bases, and 16 bases lay in between. The CDR3 loop is CASGSGHHHEQYF. Here the CDR3 DNA reads TGTGCCAGCGGCTCGGGACACCACCACGAGCAGTACTTC.

The rearrangement joins TRBV19 to TRBJ2-5; D tentatively reads TRBD1 or TRBD2 (5 bases each). Germline V gives CDR1 LNHDA, CDR2 SQIVND (reference sequence). V lost 5 bases and J lost 4, with 20 bases in between. CDR3 length: 16 amino acids. CDR3 DNA sequence: TGTGCCAGTAGTTTCGGGGCCGCCCCGGGGTCAGAGACCCAGTACTTC. Amino acid sequence: CASSFGAAPGSETQYF.

The chain is built from TRBV6-5 and TRBJ2-1; TRBD1 matches 8 bases. The CDR3 is made up of 15 amino acids. The V gene's germline CDR1 is MNHEY and CDR2 SVGAGI. J gave up 0 bases and V 6 bases, and 4 bases lay outside the gene matches. CDR3 region: CASRLDRGSYNEQFF. CDR3 sequence (DNA): TGTGCCAGCAGGTTAGACAGGGGCTCCTACAATGAGCAGTTCTTC.

Only a few counts were recorded for this clonotype. The chain links TRBV20-1 to TRBJ2-1; D may be TRBD1 (6 bases). Trimming took 0 bases from V and 10 from J, leaving 10 bases between them. This CDR3 contains 12 residues. Per germline, CDR1 DFQATT and CDR2 SNEGSKA (reference sequence). The CDR3: CSARDGQHEQFF. The CDR3 DNA reads TGCAGTGCTAGAGATGGACAGCACGAGCAGTTCTTC.

This clonotype was seen only a few times. V and J are TRBV2 and TRBJ2-1, with 8 bases fitting TRBD2. CDR1 is SNHLY and CDR2 is FYNNEI in the germline V gene. This CDR3 has 19 residues. V lost 3 bases, J lost 4 bases, and 17 bases stayed unmatched. CDR3 region: CASSESPWEERGTYNEQFF. In DNA form, the CDR3 reads TGTGCCAGCAGTGAGAGCCCCTGGGAGGAGCGGGGGACTTACAATGAGCAGTTCTTC.

This clonotype is labeled as hyperexpanded. V is TRBV5-1 and J is TRBJ2-1; 11 bases are a match to TRBD2. Trimming at V came to 0 bases and at J to 4 bases, leaving 6 bases not matched to a gene. Per the germline V gene, CDR1 is SGHRS and CDR2 is YFSETQ. This CDR3 comprises 17 residues. The CDR3 spells CASSLAPLAGGYNEQFF. CDR3 nucleotide sequence: TGCGCCAGCAGCTTGGCCCCCCTAGCGGGGGGTTACAATGAGCAGTTCTTC.

This chain links TRBV4-3 with TRBJ2-3; D is uncertain. V was shortened by 1 base and J by 4 bases, with 6 bases between the two germline ends. From germline, CDR1 is LGHNA and CDR2 YSLEER. The CDR3 length is 13 residues. CDR3 coding DNA: TGCGCCAGCAGCCAAGGATATGCAGATACGCAGTATTTT. Its translation: CASSQGYADTQYF.

V usage is TRBV6-5 and J usage is TRBJ2-7; possibly TRBD1 for D (6 bases). Germline CDR1 is MNHEY and CDR2 is SVGAGI. This CDR3 is built from 14 residues. Trimming shortened V by 0 bases and J by 5 bases, and 11 bases separated the two germline ends. The DNA for the CDR3 is TGTGCCAGCAGTTACTCGACGACAGGCGACGAGCAGTACTTC. This sequence encodes CASSYSTTGDEQYF.

This clonotype came up a few times. The rearrangement joins TRBV5-1 to TRBJ2-2; 7 bases fit TRBD1. Germline lookup yields CDR1 SGHRS and CDR2 YFSETQ. The CDR3 contains 18 residues. The J segment lost 0 bases and the V segment lost 2 bases, leaving 10 bases of the junction unmatched. The CDR3 spells CASSFNPPGQSNTGELFF. The CDR3, as DNA: TGCGCCAGCAGCTTCAATCCGCCGGGACAGTCGAACACCGGGGAGCTGTTTTTT.